Shown below are 10 T cell receptor beta chains from a single sample sequenced in a study of blood T cell repertoires in COVID-19. Measured with immunoSEQ multiplex PCR; TCRdb has only the in-frame clones, and not every one. Of about 210,000 clones in the sample, 75% to 85% were seen once. Source material: PBMCs or T cells enriched from blood (not recorded which). These receptors all come from a man under 40 with acute COVID-19.

The chain couples TRBV14 to TRBJ1-1; no firm D call. V lost 4 bases, J lost 11 bases, and 17 bases lay in between. This CDR3 has 13 amino acids. CDR1 and CDR2 from the germline V gene are SGHDN and FVKESK. CDR3 bases: TGTGCCAGCAGCCCCCTTGGAGCGCGTTGGGCTTTCTTT. Translating gives CASSPLGARWAFF.

This clone was detected only once. The rearrangement joins TRBV12-5 to TRBJ1-2; D possibly corresponds to TRBD1 (5 bases). This CDR3 is built from 17 residues. Germline assignment: CDR1 LGHNT and CDR2 FRNRAP. V lost 0 bases to trimming and J lost 4 bases, with 18 bases between them. Here the CDR3 DNA reads TGTGCTAGTGGTTTGGTACTCAGCTGGGACTTACCCTATGGCTACACCTTC. It codes for CASGLVLSWDLPYGYTF.

The rearrangement joins TRBV11-2 to TRBJ1-1; TRBD1 is a possible D gene (6 bases). Trimming took 2 bases from V and 1 from J, leaving 11 bases between them. The CDR3 runs 15 residues. CDR1 is SGHAT, CDR2 FQNNGV, per germline. CDR3 nucleotides: TGTGCCAGCAGCTTAAACGACAGGCGGAACACTGAAGCTTTCTTT. Translating it yields CASSLNDRRNTEAFF.

The chain employs TRBV27 and TRBJ2-7; tentatively, D is TRBD2 (5 bases). CDR1 MNHEY and CDR2 SMNVEV come from the germline V gene (reference sequence). The CDR3 consists of 12 residues. The germline V and J ends were trimmed by 9 bases and 2 bases, with 11 bases remaining between them. The CDR3 loop reads CASRAGAYEQYF. CDR3 coding DNA: TGTGCCAGTCGGGCGGGTGCCTACGAGCAGTACTTC.

This sequence joins TRBV23-1 and TRBJ2-1; 9 bases map to TRBD1. TRBV23-1 is noted as an ORF with a role that remains uncertain. The CDR3 covers 17 residues. The trim removed 0 bases at V and 9 bases at J, leaving 12 bases unmatched. The CDR3 sequence: CASSQSFVGQGKSEQFF. As DNA, the CDR3 is TGCGCCAGCAGTCAATCGTTCGTTGGACAGGGGAAGTCTGAGCAGTTCTTC.

Only a few counts were recorded for this clone. J is TRBJ2-2 and V is TRBV5-1; D ambiguous. This CDR3 has 14 residues. Germline V gives CDR1 SGHRS, CDR2 YFSETQ. V lost 2 bases, J lost 7 bases, and 12 bases lay in between. DNA of the CDR3: TGCGCCAGCAGCTTCCTAACTGACTTCGGGGAGCTGTTTTTT. Translation: CASSFLTDFGELFF.

The J gene is TRBJ1-1, the V gene TRBV5-1, with D uncertain. Trimming shortened V by 4 bases and J by 8 bases, and 12 bases separated the two germline ends. The germline V gene has CDR1 SGHRS and CDR2 YFSETQ. The CDR3 has 12 residues. The CDR3: CASSADSGEAFF. CDR3 coding DNA: TGCGCCAGCAGCGCCGATTCAGGAGAAGCTTTCTTT.

The chain is built from TRBV7-9 and TRBJ1-2, with D maybe TRBD1 (6 bases). The CDR3 spans 15 residues. Germline CDR1 SEHNR, CDR2 FQNEAQ (reference sequence). Deletions cut 5 bases from V and 4 bases from J, with 17 bases between. The CDR3 loop reads CASSPTGLQVYGYTF. CDR3 sequence (DNA): TGTGCCAGCAGCCCGACAGGTCTACAGGTCTATGGCTACACCTTC.

The rearrangement links TRBV4-1 to TRBJ1-4; D is unresolved. This CDR3 contains 15 residues. CDR1 and CDR2 from the germline V gene are MGHRA and YSYEKL. Trimming removed 3 bases at V and 0 bases at J, with 8 bases between. The CDR3, as DNA: TGCGCCAGCAGCCATAGACTGACAACTAATGAAAAACTGTTTTTT. Amino acid sequence: CASSHRLTTNEKLFF.

The CDR3 is CASSQGRTPYEQYF. As DNA, the CDR3 is TGTGCCAGCAGCCAGGGCAGGACTCCCTACGAGCAGTACTTC. The V gene is TRBV3-1 (or the pseudogene TRBV3-2), the J gene TRBJ2-7; D may be TRBD2 (5 bases). Trimming cost V 3 bases and J 2 bases, with 11 bases left between them. CDR3 size: 14 residues. Germline V lookup: CDR1 LGHDT, CDR2 YNNKEL (reference sequence).